The source of this T cell receptor beta chain is a study of Graves' ophthalmopathy and Graves' hyperthyroidism. The wider study: Hyperthyroidism was classified as stable if no ophthalmopathy occurred within 18 months of follow-up.

The CDR3 sequence is 15 residues long. The germline gives CDR1 SEHNR, CDR2 FQNEAQ (reference sequence). The ends were cut back, 3 bases at V and 3 bases at J, with 11 bases in the middle. With regard to this clonotype: Antigen unknown.

Patients newly diagnosed with hyperthyroidism, under 2 months' duration, were aged 18 to 65, the study reports. Study findings and constraints: The model achieved 70.59% sensitivity and less than 85% specificity for ophthalmopathy progression. Most thyroid clonotypes expanded beyond 0.001 frequency were also found in blood.

Using RNA transcripts, the TCR beta CDR3 regions were amplified. The workflow started with a first-round RT-PCR run with HTBI primers and then moved on to a second-round multiplex PCR. Via MiXCR, TCRdb re-called the multiplex PCR reads, giving one row per CDR3 protein. This table has over a million distinct CDR3 sequences, 35% to 40% appearing once. Input material: peripheral blood or thyroid tissue (not recorded which). The genes are TRBV7-9 and TRBJ2-2; no reliable D call. The receptor was derived from an adult man with Graves' hyperthyroidism. In DNA form, the CDR3 reads TGTGCCAGCAGCTTGGATGGAAGACACACCGGGGAGCTGTTTTTT. Its protein is CASSLDGRHTGELFF.